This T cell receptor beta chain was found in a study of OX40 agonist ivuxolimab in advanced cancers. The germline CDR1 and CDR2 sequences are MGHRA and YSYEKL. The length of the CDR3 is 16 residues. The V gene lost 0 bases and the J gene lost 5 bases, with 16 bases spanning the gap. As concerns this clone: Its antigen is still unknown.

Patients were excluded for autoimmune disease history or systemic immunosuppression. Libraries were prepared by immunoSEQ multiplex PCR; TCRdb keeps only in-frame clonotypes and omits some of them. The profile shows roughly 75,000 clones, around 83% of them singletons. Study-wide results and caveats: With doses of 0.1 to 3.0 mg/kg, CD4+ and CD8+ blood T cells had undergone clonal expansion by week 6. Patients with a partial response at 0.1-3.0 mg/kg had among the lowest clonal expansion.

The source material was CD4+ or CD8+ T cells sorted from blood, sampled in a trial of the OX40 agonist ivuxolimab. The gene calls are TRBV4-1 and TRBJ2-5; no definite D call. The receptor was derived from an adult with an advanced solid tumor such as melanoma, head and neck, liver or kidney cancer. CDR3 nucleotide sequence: TGCGCCAGCAGCCAAGATGCCAGCGCGATGGGGGAGACCCAGTACTTC. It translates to CASSQDASAMGETQYF.